The 2 T cell receptor beta chains below were found in one sample sequenced in a study of technical replicates of blood from a handful of donors. Sequencing was performed with immunoSEQ multiplex PCR; in TCRdb, only in-frame clones are kept and a portion is missing. The table shows 60,000 to 95,000 clones, with 91% occurring only once. The sequenced sample was T cells isolated from PBMCs. The origin of the receptors is a human donor in good health. Some clones in this sample may be carry-over from other donors' samples.

The V and J genes are TRBV2 and TRBJ2-1, with 9 nucleotides matching TRBD2. V lost 6 bases to trimming and J lost 2 bases; unmatched junction nucleotides: 5. Per the germline V gene, CDR1 is SNHLY and CDR2 is FYNNEI. The CDR3 has 15 amino acids. CDR3 loop: CASRISGSTYNEQFF. CDR3 nucleotide sequence: TGTGCCAGCAGAATTAGCGGGAGTACCTACAATGAGCAGTTCTTC.

The chain couples TRBV7-9 to TRBJ2-5; TRBD1 is a possible D gene (6 bases). The CDR3 consists of 14 residues. Trimming took 3 bases from V and 5 from J, leaving 13 bases between them. Germline CDR1 and CDR2: SEHNR and FQNEAQ (reference sequence). The CDR3 DNA follows: TGTGCCAGCAGCTTGCAGGGGTGGGGGGAGACCCAGTACTTC. It is translated as CASSLQGWGETQYF. The full variable domain, rest sourced from reference TRBV7-9 and TRBJ2-5, is DTGVSQNPRHKITKRGQNVTFRCDPISEHNRLYWYRQTLGQGPEFLTYFQNEAQLEKSRLLSDRFSAERPKGSFSTLEIQRTEQGDSAMYLCASSLQGWGETQYFGPGTRLLVL.